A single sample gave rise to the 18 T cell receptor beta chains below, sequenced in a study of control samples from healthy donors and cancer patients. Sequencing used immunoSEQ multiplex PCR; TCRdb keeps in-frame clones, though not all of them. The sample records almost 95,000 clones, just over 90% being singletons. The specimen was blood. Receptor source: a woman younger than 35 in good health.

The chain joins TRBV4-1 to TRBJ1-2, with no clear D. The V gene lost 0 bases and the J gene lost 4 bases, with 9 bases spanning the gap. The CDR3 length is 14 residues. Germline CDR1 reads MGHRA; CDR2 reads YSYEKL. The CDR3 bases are TGCGCCAGCAGCCAAGATCCGGGCAGCTATGGCTACACCTTC. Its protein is CASSQDPGSYGYTF.

CDR3 region: CASKRSGAEETQYF. As DNA, the CDR3 is TGTGCCAGCAAGCGGAGCGGCGCCGAAGAGACCCAGTACTTC. This chain uses TRBV5-5 with TRBJ2-5, with D tentatively TRBD2 (5 bases). Trimming stripped 6 bases from V and 3 bases from J, with 15 bases between. CDR1 is SGHKS, CDR2 YYEKEE, per germline (reference sequence). The CDR3 length is 14 residues.

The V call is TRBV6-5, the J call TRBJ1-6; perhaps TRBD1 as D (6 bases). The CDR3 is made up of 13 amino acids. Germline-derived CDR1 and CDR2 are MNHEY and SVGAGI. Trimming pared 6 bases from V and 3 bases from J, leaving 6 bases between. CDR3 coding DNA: TGTGCCAGCAGACAGGGCTATAATTCACCCCTCCACTTT. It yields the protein CASRQGYNSPLHF.

CDR3 amino acids: CASSRQGAGTGELFF. CDR3 nucleotides: TGTGCCAGCAGTCGACAGGGAGCTGGGACCGGGGAGCTGTTTTTT. The gene calls are TRBV6-4 and TRBJ2-2, with 7 bases that match TRBD1. The CDR3 sequence is 15 residues long. J was trimmed by 5 bases and V by 5 bases; bases with no gene match: 8. Per germline, CDR1 MRHNA and CDR2 SNTAGT.

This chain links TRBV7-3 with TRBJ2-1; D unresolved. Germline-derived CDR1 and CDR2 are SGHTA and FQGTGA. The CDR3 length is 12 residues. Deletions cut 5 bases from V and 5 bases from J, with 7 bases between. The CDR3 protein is CASSPTDNEQFF. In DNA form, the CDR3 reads TGTGCCAGCAGCCCCACCGACAATGAGCAGTTCTTC. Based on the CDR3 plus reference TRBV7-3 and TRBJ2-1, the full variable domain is GAGVSQTPSNKVTEKGKYVELRCDPISGHTALYWYRQSLGQGPEFLIYFQGTGAADDSGLPNDRFFAVRPEGSVSTLKIQRTERGDSAVYLCASSPTDNEQFFGPGTRLTVL.

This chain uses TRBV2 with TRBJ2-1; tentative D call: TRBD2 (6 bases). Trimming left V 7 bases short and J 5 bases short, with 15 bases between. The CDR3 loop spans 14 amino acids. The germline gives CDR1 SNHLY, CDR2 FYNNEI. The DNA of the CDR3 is TGTGCCAGCATGATAAGGGCGGGGCACAATGAGCAGTTCTTC. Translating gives CASMIRAGHNEQFF.

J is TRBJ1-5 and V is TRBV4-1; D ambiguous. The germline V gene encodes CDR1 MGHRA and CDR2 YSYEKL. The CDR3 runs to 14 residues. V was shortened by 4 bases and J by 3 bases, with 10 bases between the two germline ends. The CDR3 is CASSPQETNQPQHF. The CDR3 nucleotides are TGCGCCAGCAGCCCCCAAGAGACCAATCAGCCCCAGCATTTT.

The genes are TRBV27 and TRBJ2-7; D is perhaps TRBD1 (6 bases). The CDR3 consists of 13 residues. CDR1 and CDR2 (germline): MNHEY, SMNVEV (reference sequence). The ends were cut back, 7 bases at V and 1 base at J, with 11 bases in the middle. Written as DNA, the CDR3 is TGTGCCAGCAAGCCGGGACAATCCTACGAGCAGTACTTC. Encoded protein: CASKPGQSYEQYF.

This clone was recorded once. CDR3 sequence: CASSLDSYGYTF. The CDR3 DNA reads as TGTGCCAGCAGCTTAGACAGCTATGGCTACACCTTC. The gene calls are TRBV3-1 (or the pseudogene TRBV3-2) and TRBJ1-2; D may be TRBD1 (5 bases). In germline, CDR1 is LGHDT, CDR2 YNNKEL (reference sequence). Trimming cost V 5 bases and J 4 bases, with 8 bases left between them. This CDR3 is 12 amino acids long.

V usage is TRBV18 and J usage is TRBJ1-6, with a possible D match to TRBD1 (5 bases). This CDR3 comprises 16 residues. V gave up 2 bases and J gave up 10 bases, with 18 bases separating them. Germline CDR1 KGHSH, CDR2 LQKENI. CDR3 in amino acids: CASSPFGAVSSSPLHF. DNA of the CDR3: TGTGCCAGCTCACCATTCGGGGCCGTTTCTTCATCACCCCTCCACTTT.

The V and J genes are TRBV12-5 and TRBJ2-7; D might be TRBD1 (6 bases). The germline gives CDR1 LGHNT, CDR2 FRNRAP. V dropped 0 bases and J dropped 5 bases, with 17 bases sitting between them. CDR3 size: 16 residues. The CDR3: CASGLVLGRGVDEQYF. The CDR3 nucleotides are TGTGCTAGTGGTTTGGTACTAGGCAGGGGTGTCGACGAGCAGTACTTC.

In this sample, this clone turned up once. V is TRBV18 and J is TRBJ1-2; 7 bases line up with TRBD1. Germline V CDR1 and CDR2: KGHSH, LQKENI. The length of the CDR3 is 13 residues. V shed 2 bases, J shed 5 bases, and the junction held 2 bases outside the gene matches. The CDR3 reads CASSPGTEYGYTF. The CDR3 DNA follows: TGTGCCAGCTCACCAGGGACAGAATATGGCTACACCTTC.

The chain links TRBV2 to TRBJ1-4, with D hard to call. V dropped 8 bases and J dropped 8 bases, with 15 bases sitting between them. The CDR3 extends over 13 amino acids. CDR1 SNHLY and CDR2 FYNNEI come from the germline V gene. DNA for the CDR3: TGTGCCAGCGTCGGAGTTGAGGGCGAAAAACTGTTTTTT. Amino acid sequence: CASVGVEGEKLFF.

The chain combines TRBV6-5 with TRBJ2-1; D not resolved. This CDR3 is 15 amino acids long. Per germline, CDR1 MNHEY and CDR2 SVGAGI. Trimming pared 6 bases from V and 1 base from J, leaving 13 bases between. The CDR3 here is CASSLSSGSYNEQFF. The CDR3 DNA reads TGTGCCAGCAGCCTCTCATCCGGGTCCTACAATGAGCAGTTCTTC.

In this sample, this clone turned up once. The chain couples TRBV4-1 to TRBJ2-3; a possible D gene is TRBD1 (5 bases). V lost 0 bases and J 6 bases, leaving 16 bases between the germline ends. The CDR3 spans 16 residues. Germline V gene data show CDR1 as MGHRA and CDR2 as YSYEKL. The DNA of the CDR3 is TGCGCCAGCAGCCAAGATGACAGTTCGGTAGGGGATACGCAGTATTTT. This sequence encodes CASSQDDSSVGDTQYF.

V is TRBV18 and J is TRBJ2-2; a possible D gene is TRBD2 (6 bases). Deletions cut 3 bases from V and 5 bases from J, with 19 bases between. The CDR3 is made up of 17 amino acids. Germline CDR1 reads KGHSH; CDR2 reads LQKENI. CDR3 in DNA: TGTGCCAGCTCACCCTTGTGGGATCCAGGGAGGACCGGGGAGCTGTTTTTT. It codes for CASSPLWDPGRTGELFF.

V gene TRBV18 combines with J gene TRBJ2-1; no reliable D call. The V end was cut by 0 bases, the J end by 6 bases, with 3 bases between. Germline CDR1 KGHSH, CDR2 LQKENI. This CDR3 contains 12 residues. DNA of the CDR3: TGTGCCAGCTCACCACCGAGCAATGAGCAGTTCTTC. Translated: CASSPPSNEQFF.

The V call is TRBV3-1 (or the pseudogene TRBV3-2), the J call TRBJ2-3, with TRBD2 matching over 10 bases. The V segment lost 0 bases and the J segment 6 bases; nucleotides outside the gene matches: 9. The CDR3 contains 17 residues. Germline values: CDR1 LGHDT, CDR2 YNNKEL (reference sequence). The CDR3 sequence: CASSQEQLAGAVDTQYF. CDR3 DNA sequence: TGTGCCAGCAGCCAAGAACAGCTAGCGGGGGCGGTGGATACGCAGTATTTT.